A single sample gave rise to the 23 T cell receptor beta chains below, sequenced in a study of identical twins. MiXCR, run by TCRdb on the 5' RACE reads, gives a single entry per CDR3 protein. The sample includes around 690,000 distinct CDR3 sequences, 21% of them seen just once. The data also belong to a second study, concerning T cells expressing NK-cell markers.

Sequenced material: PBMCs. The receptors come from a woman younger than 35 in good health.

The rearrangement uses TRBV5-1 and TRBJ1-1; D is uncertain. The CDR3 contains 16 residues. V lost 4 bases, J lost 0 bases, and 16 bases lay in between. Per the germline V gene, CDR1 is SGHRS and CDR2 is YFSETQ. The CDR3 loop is CASSLRYRVLNTEAFF. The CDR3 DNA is TGCGCCAGCAGCCTCAGATATCGGGTTTTGAACACTGAAGCTTTCTTT. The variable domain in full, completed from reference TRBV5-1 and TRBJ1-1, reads KAGVTQTPRYLIKTRGQQVTLSCSPISGHRSVSWYQQTPGQGLQFLFEYFSETQRNKGNFPGRFSGRQFSNSRSEMNVSTLELGDSALYLCASSLRYRVLNTEAFFGQGTRLTVV.

The CDR3 sequence is CSVEGGRFFTDTQYF. Written as DNA, the CDR3 is TGCAGCGTTGAAGGAGGACGGTTCTTCACAGATACGCAGTATTTT. The rearrangement links TRBV29-1 to TRBJ2-3; no definite D call. CDR1 and CDR2 from the germline V gene are SQVTM and ANQGSEA. The CDR3 runs to 15 residues. V was shortened by 1 base and J by 2 bases, with 13 bases between the two germline ends.

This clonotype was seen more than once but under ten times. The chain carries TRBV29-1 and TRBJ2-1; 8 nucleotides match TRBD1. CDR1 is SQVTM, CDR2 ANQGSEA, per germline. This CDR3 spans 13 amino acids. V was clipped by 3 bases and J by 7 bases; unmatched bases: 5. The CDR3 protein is CSVEGQVGNEQFF. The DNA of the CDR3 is TGCAGCGTTGAGGGACAGGTTGGGAATGAGCAGTTCTTC.

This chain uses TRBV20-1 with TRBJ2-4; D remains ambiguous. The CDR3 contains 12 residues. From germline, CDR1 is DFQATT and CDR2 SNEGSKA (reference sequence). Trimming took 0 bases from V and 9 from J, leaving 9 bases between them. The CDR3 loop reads CSARDNRVIQYF. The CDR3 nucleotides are TGCAGTGCTAGAGATAACCGGGTCATTCAGTACTTC.

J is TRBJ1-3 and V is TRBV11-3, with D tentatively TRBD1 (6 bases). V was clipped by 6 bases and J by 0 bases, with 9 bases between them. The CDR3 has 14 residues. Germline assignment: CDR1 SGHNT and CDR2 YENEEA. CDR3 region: CASSTGFSGNTIYF. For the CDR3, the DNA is TGTGCCAGCAGTACAGGGTTCTCTGGAAACACCATATATTTT.

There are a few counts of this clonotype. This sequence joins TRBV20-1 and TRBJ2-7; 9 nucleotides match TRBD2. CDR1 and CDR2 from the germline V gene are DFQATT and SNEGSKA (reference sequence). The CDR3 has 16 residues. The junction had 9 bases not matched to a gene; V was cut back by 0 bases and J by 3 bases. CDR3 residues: CSARDRGGRAYYEQYF. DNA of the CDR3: TGCAGTGCTAGAGATCGGGGCGGGAGGGCCTACTACGAGCAGTACTTC.

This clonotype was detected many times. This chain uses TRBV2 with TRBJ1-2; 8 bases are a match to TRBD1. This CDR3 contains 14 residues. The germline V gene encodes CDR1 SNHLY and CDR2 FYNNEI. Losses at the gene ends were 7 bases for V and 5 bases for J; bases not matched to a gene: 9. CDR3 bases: TGTGCCAGCAAAGGCTTGAGACAGGGGTATGGCTACACCTTC. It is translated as CASKGLRQGYGYTF.

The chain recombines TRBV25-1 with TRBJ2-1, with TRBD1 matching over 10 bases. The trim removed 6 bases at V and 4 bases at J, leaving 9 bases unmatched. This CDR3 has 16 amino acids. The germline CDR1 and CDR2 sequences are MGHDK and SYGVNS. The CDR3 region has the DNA TGTGCCAGCAGGAACTCCGGGACAGGGGCTTACAATGAGCAGTTCTTC. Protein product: CASRNSGTGAYNEQFF.

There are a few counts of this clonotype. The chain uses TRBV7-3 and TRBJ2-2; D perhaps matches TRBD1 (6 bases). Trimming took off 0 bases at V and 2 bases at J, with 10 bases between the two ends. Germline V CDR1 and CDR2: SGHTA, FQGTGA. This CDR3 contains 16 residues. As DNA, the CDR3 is TGTGCCAGCAGCTTAACAAAACAGGGAAACACCGGGGAGCTGTTTTTT. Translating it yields CASSLTKQGNTGELFF.

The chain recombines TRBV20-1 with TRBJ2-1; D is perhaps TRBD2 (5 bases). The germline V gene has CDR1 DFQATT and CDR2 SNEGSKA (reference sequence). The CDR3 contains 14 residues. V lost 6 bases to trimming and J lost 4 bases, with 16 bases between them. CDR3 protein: CSAPVEGLYNEQFF. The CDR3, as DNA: TGCAGTGCCCCCGTAGAGGGCCTATACAATGAGCAGTTCTTC.

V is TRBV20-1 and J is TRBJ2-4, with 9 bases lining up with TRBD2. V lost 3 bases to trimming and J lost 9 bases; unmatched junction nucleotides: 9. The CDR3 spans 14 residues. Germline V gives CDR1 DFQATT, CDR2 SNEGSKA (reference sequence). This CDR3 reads CSASSGGSGGIQYF. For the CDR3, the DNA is TGCAGTGCTAGTAGCGGGGGATCTGGAGGCATTCAGTACTTC.

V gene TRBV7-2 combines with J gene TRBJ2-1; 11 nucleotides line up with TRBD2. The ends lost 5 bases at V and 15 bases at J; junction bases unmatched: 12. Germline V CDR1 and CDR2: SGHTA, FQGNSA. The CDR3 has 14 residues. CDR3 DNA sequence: TGTGCCAGCAGCACCGGGACTAGCGGCTTACGGTGGTTCTTC. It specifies CASSTGTSGLRWFF.

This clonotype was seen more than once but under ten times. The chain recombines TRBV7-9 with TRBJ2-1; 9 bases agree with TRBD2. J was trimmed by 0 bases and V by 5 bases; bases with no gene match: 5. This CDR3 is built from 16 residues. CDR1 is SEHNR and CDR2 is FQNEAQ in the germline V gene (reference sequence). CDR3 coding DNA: TGTGCCAGCAGCACGACTAGCGGAAGCTCCTACAATGAGCAGTTCTTC. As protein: CASSTTSGSSYNEQFF.

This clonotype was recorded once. The CDR3 DNA sequence: TGTGCCAGCTCACCTTGGGCAGGGGGAAGCTATGGCTACACCTTC. As protein: CASSPWAGGSYGYTF. The gene calls are TRBV18 and TRBJ1-2, with 7 bases lining up with TRBD1. Per germline, CDR1 KGHSH and CDR2 LQKENI. CDR3 length: 15 residues. V trimming: 3 bases; J trimming: 4 bases; junction bases outside the gene matches: 8.

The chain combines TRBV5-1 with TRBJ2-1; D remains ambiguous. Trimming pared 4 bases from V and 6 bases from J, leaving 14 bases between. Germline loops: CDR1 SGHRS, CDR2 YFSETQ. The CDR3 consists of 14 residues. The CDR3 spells CASSQQQSLNEQFF. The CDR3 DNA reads TGCGCCAGCAGCCAACAACAGTCGCTCAATGAGCAGTTCTTC. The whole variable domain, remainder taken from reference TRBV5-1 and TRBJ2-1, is KAGVTQTPRYLIKTRGQQVTLSCSPISGHRSVSWYQQTPGQGLQFLFEYFSETQRNKGNFPGRFSGRQFSNSRSEMNVSTLELGDSALYLCASSQQQSLNEQFFGPGTRLTVL.

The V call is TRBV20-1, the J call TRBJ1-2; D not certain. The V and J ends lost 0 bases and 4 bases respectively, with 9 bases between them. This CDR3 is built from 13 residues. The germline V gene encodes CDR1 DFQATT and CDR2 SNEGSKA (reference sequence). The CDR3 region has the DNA TGCAGTGCTAGAGAGGGCAGCAGCTATGGCTACACCTTC. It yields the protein CSAREGSSYGYTF.

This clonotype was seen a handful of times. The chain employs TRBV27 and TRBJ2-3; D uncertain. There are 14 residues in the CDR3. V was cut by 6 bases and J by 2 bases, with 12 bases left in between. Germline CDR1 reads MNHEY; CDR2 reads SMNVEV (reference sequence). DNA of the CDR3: TGTGCCAGCAGCACCCAAGGAGACACAGATACGCAGTATTTT. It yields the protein CASSTQGDTDTQYF.

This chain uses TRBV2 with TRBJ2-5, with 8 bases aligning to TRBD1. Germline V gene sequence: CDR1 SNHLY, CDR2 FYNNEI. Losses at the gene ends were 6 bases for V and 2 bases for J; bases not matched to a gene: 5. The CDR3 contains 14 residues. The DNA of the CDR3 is TGTGCCAGCAGGAGGAGACAGGGGCAAGAGACCCAGTACTTC. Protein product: CASRRRQGQETQYF.

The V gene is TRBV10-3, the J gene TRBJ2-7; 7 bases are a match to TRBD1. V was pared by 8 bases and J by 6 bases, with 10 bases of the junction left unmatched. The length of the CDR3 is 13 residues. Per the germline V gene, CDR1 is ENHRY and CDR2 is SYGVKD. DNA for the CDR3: TGTGCCATCCTACTAGACAGGGATCGCGAGCAGTACTTC. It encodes CAILLDRDREQYF.

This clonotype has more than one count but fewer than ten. Written as DNA, the CDR3 is TGCAGTGTCCCTGACAGGGGAGTAAACGAGCAGTACTTC. Amino acid sequence: CSVPDRGVNEQYF. The V and J genes are TRBV20-1 and TRBJ2-7; 8 bases are a match to TRBD1. V trimming: 7 bases; J trimming: 5 bases; junction bases outside the gene matches: 10. CDR3 size: 13 residues. From germline, CDR1 is DFQATT and CDR2 SNEGSKA (reference sequence).

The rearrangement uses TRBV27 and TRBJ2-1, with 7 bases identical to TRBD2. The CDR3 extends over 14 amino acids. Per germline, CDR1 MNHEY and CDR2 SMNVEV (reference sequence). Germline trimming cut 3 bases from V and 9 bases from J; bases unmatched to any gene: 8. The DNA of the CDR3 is TGTGCCAGCAGTTTTTCGGGGAGGGGTAGTGAGCAGTTCTTC. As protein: CASSFSGRGSEQFF.

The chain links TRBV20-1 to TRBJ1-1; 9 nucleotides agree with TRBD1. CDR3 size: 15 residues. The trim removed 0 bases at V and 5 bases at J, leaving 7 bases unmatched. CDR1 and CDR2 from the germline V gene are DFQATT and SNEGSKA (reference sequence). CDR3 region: CSARDFRTGETEAFF. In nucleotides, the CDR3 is TGCAGTGCTAGAGACTTCCGGACAGGGGAAACTGAAGCTTTCTTT.

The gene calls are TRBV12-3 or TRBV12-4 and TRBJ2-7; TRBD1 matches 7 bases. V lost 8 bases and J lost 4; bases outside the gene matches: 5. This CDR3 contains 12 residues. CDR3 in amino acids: CASALQGYEQYF. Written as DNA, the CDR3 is TGTGCCAGCGCCCTACAGGGGTACGAGCAGTACTTC.